These T cell receptor beta chains were read from a single sample in a study of shared clonotypes between healthy human individuals. Using immunoSEQ multiplex PCR, the repertoire was profiled, and TCRdb retains in-frame clones only, with some absent. The sample has over 2 million clones; approximately 95% are singletons. The specimen was naive CD8+ T cells sorted from blood. The receptors come from a man aged 18 to 30 in good health. The CDR3 runs from the conserved cysteine through the conserved F or W. D genes are given only for firm matches. Rows give clone size only sometimes, using once, few, many, or a class for an expanded clone.

d_gene	abundance	j_gene	v_gene	CDR3nt	CDR3aa
TRBD1	-	TRBJ2-2	TRBV9	TGTGCCAGCGGTAGGTACGCGGACAGGGTGAACACCGGGGAGCTGTTTTTT	CASGRYADRVNTGELFF
TRBD1	-	TRBJ2-7	TRBV5-4	TGTGCCAGCAGCTTGGAGCTGGGACAGTACTACGAGCAGTACTTC	CASSLELGQYYEQYF
TRBD2	-	TRBJ2-1	TRBV27	TGTGCCACCCGGGGGGGGCCGCATGAGCAGTTCTTC	CATRGGPHEQFF
-	-	TRBJ2-3	TRBV5-1	TGCGCCAGCAGCTTCGGGACCAACGAAGATACGCAGTATTTT	CASSFGTNEDTQYF
-	-	TRBJ1-5	TRBV30	TGTGCCTGGAGTGTACAGGGTCAGCCCCAGCATTTT	CAWSVQGQPQHF
TRBD1	-	TRBJ2-3	TRBV30	TGTGCCTGGGAGGAGACAGGGCCGTCCGATACGCAGTATTTT	CAWEETGPSDTQYF
TRBD1	-	TRBJ2-1	TRBV19	TGTGCCAGTAGTGCTTACGGGACAGTGTACAATGAGCAGTTCTTC	CASSAYGTVYNEQFF
TRBD2	-	TRBJ2-3	TRBV15	TGTGCCACCAGCAGAGGGCTAGCGGGAGTCACAGATACGCAGTATTTT	CATSRGLAGVTDTQYF
-	-	TRBJ2-1	TRBV29-1	TGCAGCGTTGACTTCTTGGACAATGAGCAGTTCTTC	CSVDFLDNEQFF
-	-	TRBJ1-1	TRBV5-1	TGCGCCAGCAGCCCGTCGACAGCGGGTGTCCGCACTGAAGCTTTCTTT	CASSPSTAGVRTEAFF
TRBD1	-	TRBJ2-7	TRBV9	TGTGCCAGCAGCGGAAAACCCGGGACAGGGGGTCCCTACGAGCAGTACTTC	CASSGKPGTGGPYEQYF
-	-	TRBJ1-1	TRBV6-1	TGTGCCAGCAGTGAAGCGAGACACACTGAAGCTTTCTTT	CASSEARHTEAFF
TRBD2	-	TRBJ2-5	TRBV7-8	TGTGCCAGCAGCATCGGACTAGCGGGAGTGGGAGAGACCCAGTACTTC	CASSIGLAGVGETQYF
TRBD2	-	TRBJ2-1	TRBV7-8	TGTGCCAGCAGCTTCGGTAGCGGGAGATTCTACAATGAGCAGTTCTTC	CASSFGSGRFYNEQFF
TRBD2	-	TRBJ2-3	TRBV5-8	TGTGCCAGCAGCTCGGGGACTAGCGGCTCAGATACGCAGTATTTT	CASSSGTSGSDTQYF
-	-	TRBJ2-7	TRBV7-9	TGTGCCAGCACCCTGGGCGGCAGCCTCTCCTACGAGCAGTACTTC	CASTLGGSLSYEQYF
-	-	TRBJ2-1	TRBV4-3	TGCGCCAGCAGCCAAAACCTACAGAGGGATGAGCAGTTCTTC	CASSQNLQRDEQFF
-	-	TRBJ1-2	TRBV29-1	TGCAGCGTTGACCACCCTGGCAACTATGGCTACACCTTC	CSVDHPGNYGYTF
-	-	TRBJ2-7	TRBV5-6	TGTGCCAGCAGCCATGGGGTCAGCTCCTACGAGCAGTACTTC	CASSHGVSSYEQYF
-	-	TRBJ2-7	TRBV19	TGTGCCACCCACCAGTTCTACGAGCAGTACTTC	CATHQFYEQYF
TRBD1	-	TRBJ1-1	TRBV27	TGTGCCAGCAGCCACAGGGGAGACACTGAAGCTTTCTTT	CASSHRGDTEAFF
-	-	TRBJ2-2	TRBV2	TGTGCCAGCAGTGTACCGGGACCCAACACCGGGGAGCTGTTTTTT	CASSVPGPNTGELFF
TRBD1	-	TRBJ2-7	TRBV5-1	TGCGCCAGCAGCTTTACAGGGGGCGTCCACGAGCAGTACTTC	CASSFTGGVHEQYF
-	-	TRBJ2-2	TRBV7-7	TGTGCTAGCAGCTTGTGGGCTGGCGGGGAGCTGTTTTTT	CASSLWAGGELFF
-	-	TRBJ2-1	TRBV7-9	TGTGCCAGCAGCTCCGCAGGGGGAGGCGTTTACAATGAGCAGTTCTTC	CASSSAGGGVYNEQFF
-	-	TRBJ1-1	TRBV6-1	TGTGCCAGCAGTGACAGGGGTGGGGACACTGAAGCTTTCTTT	CASSDRGGDTEAFF
TRBD2	-	TRBJ2-5	TRBV7-9	TGTGCCAGCAGCACACGCTTAGCGGGAGGGCTACAAGAGACCCAGTACTTC	CASSTRLAGGLQETQYF
-	-	TRBJ2-7	TRBV4-1	TGCGCCAGCAGCCCTACAGCAGGGTTTAAGGGCTACGAGCAGTACTTC	CASSPTAGFKGYEQYF
-	-	TRBJ1-1	TRBV7-9	TGTGCCAGCAGCTCCTCCATCACTGAAGCTTTCTTT	CASSSSITEAFF
TRBD2	-	TRBJ2-5	TRBV2	TGTGCCAGTTTTTCAGGGCCCAGCGGGGGGGCCGGTCAAGAGACCCAGTACTTC	CASFSGPSGGAGQETQYF
-	-	TRBJ2-1	TRBV11-3	TGTGCCAGCAGCTCTAGCGAGGGACCTCCCTACAATGAGCAGTTCTTC	CASSSSEGPPYNEQFF
TRBD1	once	TRBJ1-6	TRBV9	TGTGCCAGCAGCGTAGGGTATCGAGGACAGGGTACCCTTTATAATTCACCCCTCCACTTT	CASSVGYRGQGTLYNSPLHF
-	-	TRBJ2-7	TRBV6-5	TGTGCCAGCAGTTACCCGGGAAGTTCCTACGAGCAGTACTTC	CASSYPGSSYEQYF
-	-	TRBJ1-1	TRBV27	TGTGCCAGCAGTTTATGGGGAAACGTCGACACTGAAGCTTTCTTT	CASSLWGNVDTEAFF
-	-	TRBJ2-3	TRBV6-1	TGTGCCAGCAGTGAAGGCCTAACTAGCACAGATACGCAGTATTTT	CASSEGLTSTDTQYF
TRBD1	-	TRBJ2-7	TRBV2	TGTGCCAGCGTAAGGGGGCAGTACGAGCAGTACTTC	CASVRGQYEQYF
-	once	TRBJ2-7	TRBV4-1	TGCGCCAGCAGCCCCCGCCACTCCTACGAGCAGTACTTC	CASSPRHSYEQYF
-	-	TRBJ1-3	TRBV6-5	TGTGCCAGCAGATTCCAGGGTGACGGAAACACCATATATTTT	CASRFQGDGNTIYF
TRBD1	-	TRBJ1-1	TRBV10-1	TGCGCCAGCAGGGGGGACAGTAGCACTGAAGCTTTCTTT	CASRGDSSTEAFF
TRBD1	-	TRBJ2-7	TRBV27	TGTGCCAGCAGAGGGGGCTGGGGAATCGAGCAGTACTTC	CASRGGWGIEQYF
-	-	TRBJ2-7	TRBV7-9	TGTGCCAGCAGCTATGGGGACTACGAGCAGTACTTC	CASSYGDYEQYF
-	-	TRBJ1-5	TRBV6-1	TGTGCCAGCAGTGGCGGGACATGGCTTGATAATCAGCCCCAGCATTTT	CASSGGTWLDNQPQHF
-	-	TRBJ2-2	TRBV4-1	TGCGCCAGCAGCCAAGATAAGGGACGAGGGGAGCTGTTTTTT	CASSQDKGRGELFF
-	-	TRBJ2-5	TRBV4-3	TGCGCCAGCAGCCATGACCACGACCAAGAGACCCAGTACTTC	CASSHDHDQETQYF
TRBD1	-	TRBJ2-1	TRBV27	TGTGCCAGCGGGACAGGGGGTGAGCAGTTCTTC	CASGTGGEQFF
-	-	TRBJ2-3	TRBV27	TGTGCCAGCAGTTTAGGGAGTACAGATACGCAGTATTTT	CASSLGSTDTQYF
-	-	TRBJ1-1	TRBV30	TGTGCCTGGAACATGGAGACAGGCACTGAAGCTTTCTTT	CAWNMETGTEAFF
-	-	TRBJ2-2	TRBV27	TGTGCCAGCAGCATTGGAGGGAACACCGGGGAGCTGTTTTTT	CASSIGGNTGELFF
-	-	TRBJ1-1	TRBV7-8	TGTGCCAGCAGCTTAGAAAACTACGCTGAAGCTTTCTTT	CASSLENYAEAFF
-	-	TRBJ1-5	TRBV5-5	TGTGCCAGCAGCTTTGGACCGGCGGAAGAGCCCCAGCATTTT	CASSFGPAEEPQHF
TRBD2	-	TRBJ2-1	TRBV6-5	TGTGCCAGCAGTTACTCGATTAGCGGGGGGGCCGAGCAGTTCTTC	CASSYSISGGAEQFF
TRBD1	-	TRBJ2-1	TRBV4-1	TGCGCCAGCAGCCAAGGTCAGGGACAGGGGCAGGGGTTCGATGAGCAGTTCTTC	CASSQGQGQGQGFDEQFF
-	few	TRBJ2-7	TRBV4-1	TGCGCCAGCAGCCAATGGAGGAGCTCCTACGAGCAGTACTTC	CASSQWRSSYEQYF
TRBD1	-	TRBJ2-1	TRBV5-1	TGCGCCAGCAGCTCCACAGGGGCCGGCAATGAGCAGTTCTTC	CASSSTGAGNEQFF
TRBD1	-	TRBJ2-7	TRBV10-1	TGCGCCAGCAGTTTTGGGACAGGGTACGAGCAGTACTTC	CASSFGTGYEQYF